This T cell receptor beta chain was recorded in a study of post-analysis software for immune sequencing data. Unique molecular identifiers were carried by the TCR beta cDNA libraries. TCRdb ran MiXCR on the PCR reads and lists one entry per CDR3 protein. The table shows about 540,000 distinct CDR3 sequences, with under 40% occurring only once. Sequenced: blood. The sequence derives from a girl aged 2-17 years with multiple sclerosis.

The CDR3 nucleotides are TGTGCCAGCAGTCCCCCCGGGGGTTACACCGGGGAGCTGTTTTTT. It encodes CASSPPGGYTGELFF. V usage is TRBV6-5 and J usage is TRBJ2-2, with D possibly matching TRBD2 (6 bases). V was cut by 5 bases and J by 3 bases, with 13 bases left in between. The CDR3 has 15 amino acids. Germline V gives CDR1 MNHEY, CDR2 SVGAGI.